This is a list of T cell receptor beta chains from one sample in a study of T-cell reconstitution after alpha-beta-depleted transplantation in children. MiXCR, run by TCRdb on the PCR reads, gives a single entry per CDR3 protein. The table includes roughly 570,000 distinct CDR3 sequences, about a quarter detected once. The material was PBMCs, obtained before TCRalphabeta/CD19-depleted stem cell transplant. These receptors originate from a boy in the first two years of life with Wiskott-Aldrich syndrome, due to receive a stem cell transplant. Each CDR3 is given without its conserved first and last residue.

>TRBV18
ASSPRGREAF
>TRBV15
ATMGSGNTGELF
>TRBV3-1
ASSQAVTSVYEQY
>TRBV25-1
ASSEFGGPNSPLH
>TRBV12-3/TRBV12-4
ASSYIRTGGPYEQY
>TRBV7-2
ASGDFGTDTQY
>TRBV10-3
AISEQLGGGKETQY
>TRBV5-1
ASRLRVADNSPLH
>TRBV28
ASTEYNEQF
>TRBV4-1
ASSQDTRGFSYNEQF
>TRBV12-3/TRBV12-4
ASSPNLAGSADTQY
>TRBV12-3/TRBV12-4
ASSSGTTRGYGYT
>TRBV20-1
SARRGGWDNEQF
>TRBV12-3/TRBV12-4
ASSLPASGGNEQF
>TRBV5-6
ASSPTGSDTQY
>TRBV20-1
SASGQVESGDTQY
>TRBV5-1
ASSWGLAETSYEQY
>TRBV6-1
ASIRRLRDSYNEQF
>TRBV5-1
ASSSGLSLETQY
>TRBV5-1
ASSLDASQPQH
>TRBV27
ASSSWTEETQY
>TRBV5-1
ASSPGQTSNYGYT
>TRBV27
ASSFDYSGRTDEQY
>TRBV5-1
ASSLLSVSNEQF
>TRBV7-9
ASFLPGSADVQF
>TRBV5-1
ASSLGPTSAYYNEQF
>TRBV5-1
ASSLVYRHSKVNEQF
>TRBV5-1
ASRGLAGLADTQY
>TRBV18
ASSPNVGTEETQY
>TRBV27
ASSQIAGAGSNQPQH
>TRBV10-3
AISWTSEGNEQF
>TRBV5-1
ASSPPAHQPQH
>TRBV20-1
SAREGLARIYNEQF
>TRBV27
ASSSRLAGASYEQY
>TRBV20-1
SASKLRGTGELF
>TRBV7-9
ASSRIAGDHNEQF
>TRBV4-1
ASSLGQGSIGEQF
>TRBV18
ASSPRTGGDTGELF
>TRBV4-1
ASSQEGGRDRLLGQF
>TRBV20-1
SAREFGTGNYEQY
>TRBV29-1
SVEGLAGGYEQY
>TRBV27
ASSLWGTSGGNEQF
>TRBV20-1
SAKSSGANVLT
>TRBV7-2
ASSWKPSGSNEQF
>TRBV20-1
SAGAGYNEQF
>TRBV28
ASKGRETAYEQY
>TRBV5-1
ASSLQDNTEAF
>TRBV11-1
ASSLGAAGSESRVYEQY
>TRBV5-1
ASSGSFTSVGQF
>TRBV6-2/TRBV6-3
ASSLRRTGDNEQF
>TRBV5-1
ASSGSQGAPGVNTEAF
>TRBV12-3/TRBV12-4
ASCRALLQETQY
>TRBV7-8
ASSLLDTEYGYT
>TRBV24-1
ATSEASGTYEQY
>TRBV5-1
ASSPLAGDLTETQY
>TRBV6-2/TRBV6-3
ASSYEGAGPPD
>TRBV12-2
ASRLKGDGYT
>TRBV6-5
ASSSSLWRAARETQY